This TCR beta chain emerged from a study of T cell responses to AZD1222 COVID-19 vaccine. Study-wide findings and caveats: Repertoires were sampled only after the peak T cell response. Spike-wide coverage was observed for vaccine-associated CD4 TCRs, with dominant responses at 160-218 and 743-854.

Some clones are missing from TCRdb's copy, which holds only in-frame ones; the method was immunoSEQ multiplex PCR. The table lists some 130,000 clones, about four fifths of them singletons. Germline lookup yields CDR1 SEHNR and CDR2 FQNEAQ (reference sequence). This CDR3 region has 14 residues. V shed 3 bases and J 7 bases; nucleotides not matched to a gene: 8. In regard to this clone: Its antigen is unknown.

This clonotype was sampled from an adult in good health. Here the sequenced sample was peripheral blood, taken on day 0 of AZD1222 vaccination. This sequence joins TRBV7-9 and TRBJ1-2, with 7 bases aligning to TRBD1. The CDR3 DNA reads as TGTGCCAGCAGCTTGGAAGGGACAGAGAGTGGCTACACCTTC. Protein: CASSLEGTESGYTF.